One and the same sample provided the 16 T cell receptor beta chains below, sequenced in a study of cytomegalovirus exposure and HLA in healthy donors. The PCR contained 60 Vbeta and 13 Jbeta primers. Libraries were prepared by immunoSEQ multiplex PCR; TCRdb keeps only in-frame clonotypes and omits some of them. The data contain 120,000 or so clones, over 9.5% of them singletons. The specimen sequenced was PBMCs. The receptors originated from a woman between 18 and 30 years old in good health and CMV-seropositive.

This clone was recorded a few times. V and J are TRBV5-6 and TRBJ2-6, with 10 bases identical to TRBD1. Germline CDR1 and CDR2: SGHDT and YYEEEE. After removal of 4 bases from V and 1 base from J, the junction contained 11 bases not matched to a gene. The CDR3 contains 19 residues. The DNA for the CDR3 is TGTGCCAGCAGCCCAAGGAGGACAGGGGGGGGTTCTGGGGCCAACGTCCTGACTTTC. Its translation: CASSPRRTGGGSGANVLTF.

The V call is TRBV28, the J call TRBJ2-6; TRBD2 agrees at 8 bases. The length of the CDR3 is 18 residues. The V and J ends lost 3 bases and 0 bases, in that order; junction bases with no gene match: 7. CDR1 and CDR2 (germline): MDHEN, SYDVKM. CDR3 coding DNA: TGTGCCAGCAGTTTCTCAGCGGGGGACCCCTCTGGGGCCAACGTCCTGACTTTC. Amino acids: CASSFSAGDPSGANVLTF. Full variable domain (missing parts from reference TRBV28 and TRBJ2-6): DVKVTQSSRYLVKRTGEKVFLECVQDMDHENMFWYRQDPGLGLRLIYFSYDVKMKEKGDIPEGYSVSREKKERFSLILESASTNQTSMYLCASSFSAGDPSGANVLTFGAGSRLTVL.

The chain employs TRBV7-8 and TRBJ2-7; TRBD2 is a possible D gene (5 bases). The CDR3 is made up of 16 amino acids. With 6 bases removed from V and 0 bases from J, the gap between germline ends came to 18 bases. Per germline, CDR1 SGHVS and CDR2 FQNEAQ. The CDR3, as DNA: TGTGCCAGCAGTCAGGCGGGCATCCTCAGCTCCTACGAGCAGTACTTC. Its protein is CASSQAGILSSYEQYF.

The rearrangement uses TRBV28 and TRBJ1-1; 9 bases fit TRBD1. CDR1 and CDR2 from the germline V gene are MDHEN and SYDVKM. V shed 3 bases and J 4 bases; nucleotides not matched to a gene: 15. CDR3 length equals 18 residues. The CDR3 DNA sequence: TGTGCCAGCAGTTTTAACCGGGACAGGGAGGCTTCCCCCACTGAAGCTTTCTTT. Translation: CASSFNRDREASPTEAFF.

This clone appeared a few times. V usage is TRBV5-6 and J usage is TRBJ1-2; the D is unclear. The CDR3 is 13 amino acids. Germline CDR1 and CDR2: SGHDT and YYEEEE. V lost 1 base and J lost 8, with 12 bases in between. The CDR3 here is CASSLRREEGYTF. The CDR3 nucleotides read TGTGCCAGCAGCTTGCGGAGGGAAGAGGGCTACACCTTC.

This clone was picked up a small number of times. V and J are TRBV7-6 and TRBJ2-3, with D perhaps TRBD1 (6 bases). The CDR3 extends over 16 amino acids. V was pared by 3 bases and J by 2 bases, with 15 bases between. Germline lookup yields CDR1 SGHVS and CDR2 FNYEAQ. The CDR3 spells CASSLGHHLLTDTQYF. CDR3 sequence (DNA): TGTGCCAGCAGCTTGGGACATCACCTCCTCACAGATACGCAGTATTTT.

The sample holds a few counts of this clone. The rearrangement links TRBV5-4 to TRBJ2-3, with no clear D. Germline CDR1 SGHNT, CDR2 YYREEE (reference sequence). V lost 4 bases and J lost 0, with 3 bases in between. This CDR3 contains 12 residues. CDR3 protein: CASSPSTDTQYF. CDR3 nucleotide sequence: TGTGCCAGCAGCCCTAGCACAGATACGCAGTATTTT.

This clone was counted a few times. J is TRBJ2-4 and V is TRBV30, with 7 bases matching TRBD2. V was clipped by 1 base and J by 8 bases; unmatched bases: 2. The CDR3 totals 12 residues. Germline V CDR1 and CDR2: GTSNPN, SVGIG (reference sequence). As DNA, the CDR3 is TGTGCCTGGAGTGGACTAGCACACATTCAGTACTTC. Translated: CAWSGLAHIQYF. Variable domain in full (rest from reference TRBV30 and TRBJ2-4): SQTIHQWPATLVQPVGSPLSLECTVEGTSNPNLYWYRQAAGRGLQLLFYSVGIGQISSEVPQNLSASRPQDRQFILSSKKLLLSDSGFYLCAWSGLAHIQYFGAGTRLSVL.

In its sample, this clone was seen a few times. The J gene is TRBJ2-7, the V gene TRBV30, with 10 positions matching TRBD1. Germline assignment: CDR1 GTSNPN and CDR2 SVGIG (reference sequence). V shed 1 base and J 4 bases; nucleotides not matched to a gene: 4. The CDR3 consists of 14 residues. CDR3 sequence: CAWSAGQGFYEQYF. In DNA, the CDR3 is TGTGCCTGGAGTGCGGGACAGGGGTTTTACGAGCAGTACTTC.

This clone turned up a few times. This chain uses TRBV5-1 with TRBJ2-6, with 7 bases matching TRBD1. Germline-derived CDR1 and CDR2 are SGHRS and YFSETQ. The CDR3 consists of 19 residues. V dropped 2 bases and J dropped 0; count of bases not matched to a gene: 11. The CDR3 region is CASSLNRQGTNSGANVLTF. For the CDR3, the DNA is TGCGCCAGCAGCTTAAACCGACAGGGAACAAACTCTGGGGCCAACGTCCTGACTTTC. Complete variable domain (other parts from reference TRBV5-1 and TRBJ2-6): KAGVTQTPRYLIKTRGQQVTLSCSPISGHRSVSWYQQTPGQGLQFLFEYFSETQRNKGNFPGRFSGRQFSNSRSEMNVSTLELGDSALYLCASSLNRQGTNSGANVLTFGAGSRLTVL.

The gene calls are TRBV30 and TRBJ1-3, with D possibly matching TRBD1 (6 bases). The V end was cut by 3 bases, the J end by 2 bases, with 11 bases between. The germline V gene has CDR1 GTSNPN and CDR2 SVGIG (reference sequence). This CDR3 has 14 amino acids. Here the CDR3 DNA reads TGTGCCTGGAGAGGGGGAGTCCCTGGAAACACCATATATTTT. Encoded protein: CAWRGGVPGNTIYF.

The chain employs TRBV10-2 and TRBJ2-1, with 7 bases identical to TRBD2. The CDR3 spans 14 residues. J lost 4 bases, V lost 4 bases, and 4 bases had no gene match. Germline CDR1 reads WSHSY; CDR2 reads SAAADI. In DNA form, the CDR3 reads TGCGCCAGCAGTGCCAGCGGGGATTACAATGAGCAGTTCTTC. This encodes CASSASGDYNEQFF.

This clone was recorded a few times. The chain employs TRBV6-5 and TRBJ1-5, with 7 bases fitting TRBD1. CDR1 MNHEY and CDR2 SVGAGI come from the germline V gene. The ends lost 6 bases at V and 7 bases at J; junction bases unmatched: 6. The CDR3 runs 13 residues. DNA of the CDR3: TGTGCCAGCAGAAAAGGGACAGCGCAGCCCCAGCATTTT. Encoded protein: CASRKGTAQPQHF.

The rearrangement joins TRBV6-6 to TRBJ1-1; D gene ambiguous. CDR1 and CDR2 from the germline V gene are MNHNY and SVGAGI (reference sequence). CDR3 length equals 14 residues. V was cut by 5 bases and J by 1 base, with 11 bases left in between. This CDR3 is CASSRHGSNTEAFF. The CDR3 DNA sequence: TGTGCCAGCAGTCGCCACGGGTCGAACACTGAAGCTTTCTTT.

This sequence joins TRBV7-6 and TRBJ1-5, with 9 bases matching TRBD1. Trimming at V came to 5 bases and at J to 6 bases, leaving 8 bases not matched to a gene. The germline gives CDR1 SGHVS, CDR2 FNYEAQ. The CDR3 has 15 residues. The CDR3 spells CASSPGTGHAQPQHF. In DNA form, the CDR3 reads TGTGCCAGCAGCCCCGGGACAGGGCACGCTCAGCCCCAGCATTTT.

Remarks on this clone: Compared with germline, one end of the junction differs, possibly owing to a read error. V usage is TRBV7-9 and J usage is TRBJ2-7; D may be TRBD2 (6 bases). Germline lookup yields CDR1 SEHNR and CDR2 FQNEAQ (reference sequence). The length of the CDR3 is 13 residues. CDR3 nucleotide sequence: TGTGCCAGAAGCTTCCTTACTAGCTCCGAGCAGTACTTC. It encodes CARSFLTSSEQYF. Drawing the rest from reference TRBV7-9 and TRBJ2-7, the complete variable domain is DTGVSQNPRHKITKRGQNVTFRCDPISEHNRLYWYRQTLGQGPEFLTYFQNEAQLEKSRLLSDRFSAERPKGSFSTLEIQRTEQGDSAMYLCARSFLTSSEQYFGPGTRLTVT.